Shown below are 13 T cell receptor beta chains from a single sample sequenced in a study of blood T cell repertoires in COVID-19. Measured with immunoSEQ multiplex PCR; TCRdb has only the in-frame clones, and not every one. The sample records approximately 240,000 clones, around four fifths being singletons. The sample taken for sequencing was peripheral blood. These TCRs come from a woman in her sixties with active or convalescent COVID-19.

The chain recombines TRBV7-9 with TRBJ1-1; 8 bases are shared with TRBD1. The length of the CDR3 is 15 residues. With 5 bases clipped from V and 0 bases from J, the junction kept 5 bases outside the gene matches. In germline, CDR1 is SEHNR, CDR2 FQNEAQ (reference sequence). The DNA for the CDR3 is TGTGCCAGCAGCCCCAGGGACAGGCTGAACACTGAAGCTTTCTTT. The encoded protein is CASSPRDRLNTEAFF.

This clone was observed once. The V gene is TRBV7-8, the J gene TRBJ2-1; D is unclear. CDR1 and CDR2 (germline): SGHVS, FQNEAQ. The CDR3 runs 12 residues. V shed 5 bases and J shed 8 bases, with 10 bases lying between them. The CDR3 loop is CASSPSSHEQFF. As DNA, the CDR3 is TGTGCCAGCAGCCCCTCAAGCCATGAGCAGTTCTTC.

Here the CDR3 DNA reads TGTGCTAGTGGCTTAAGGACGGATGCGGGTACGCAGTATTTT. The encoded protein is CASGLRTDAGTQYF. The chain uses TRBV12-5 and TRBJ2-3; D might be TRBD2 (5 bases). The CDR3 contains 14 residues. V was shortened by 6 bases and J by 8 bases, with 18 bases between the two germline ends. In germline, CDR1 is LGHNT, CDR2 FRNRAP.

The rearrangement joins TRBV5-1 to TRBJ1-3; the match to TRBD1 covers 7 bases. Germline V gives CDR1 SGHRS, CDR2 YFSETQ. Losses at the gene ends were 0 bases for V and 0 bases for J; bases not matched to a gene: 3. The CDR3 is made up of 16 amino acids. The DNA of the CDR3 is TGCGCCAGCAGCTTGGCCGGGACAGCCTCTGGAAACACCATATATTTT. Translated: CASSLAGTASGNTIYF. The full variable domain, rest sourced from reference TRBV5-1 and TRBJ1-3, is KAGVTQTPRYLIKTRGQQVTLSCSPISGHRSVSWYQQTPGQGLQFLFEYFSETQRNKGNFPGRFSGRQFSNSRSEMNVSTLELGDSALYLCASSLAGTASGNTIYFGEGSWLTVV.

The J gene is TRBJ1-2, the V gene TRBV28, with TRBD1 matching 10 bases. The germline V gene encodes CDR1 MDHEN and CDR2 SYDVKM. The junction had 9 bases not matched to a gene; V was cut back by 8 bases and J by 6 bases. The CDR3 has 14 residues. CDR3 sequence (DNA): TGTGCCAGCCTTCACCGGGACAGGGGTCATGGCTACACCTTC. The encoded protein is CASLHRDRGHGYTF.

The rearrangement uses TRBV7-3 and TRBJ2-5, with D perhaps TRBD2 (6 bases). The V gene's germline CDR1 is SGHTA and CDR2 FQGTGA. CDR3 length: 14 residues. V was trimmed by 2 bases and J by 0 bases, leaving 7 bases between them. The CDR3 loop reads CASSLGGNQETQYF. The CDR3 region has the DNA TGTGCCAGCAGCTTAGGCGGGAACCAAGAGACCCAGTACTTC.

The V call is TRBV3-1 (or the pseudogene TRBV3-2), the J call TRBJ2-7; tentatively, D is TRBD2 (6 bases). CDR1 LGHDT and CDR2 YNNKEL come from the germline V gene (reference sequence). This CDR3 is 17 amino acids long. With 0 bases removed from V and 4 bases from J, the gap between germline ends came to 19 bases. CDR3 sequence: CASSQESWDSLLYEQYF. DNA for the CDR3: TGTGCCAGCAGCCAAGAGAGTTGGGACTCCCTTTTGTACGAGCAGTACTTC.

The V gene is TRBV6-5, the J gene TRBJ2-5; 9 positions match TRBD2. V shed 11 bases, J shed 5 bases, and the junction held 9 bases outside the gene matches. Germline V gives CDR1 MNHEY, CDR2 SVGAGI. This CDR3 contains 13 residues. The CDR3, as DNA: TGTGCCTTGAGGCGGGAGGGCCGGGAGACCCAGTACTTC. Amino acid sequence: CALRREGRETQYF.

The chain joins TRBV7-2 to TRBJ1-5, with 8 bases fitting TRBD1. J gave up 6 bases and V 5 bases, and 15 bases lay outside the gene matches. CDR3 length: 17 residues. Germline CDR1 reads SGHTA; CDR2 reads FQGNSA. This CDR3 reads CASSPVTLGQGGQPQHF. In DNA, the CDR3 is TGTGCCAGCAGCCCAGTAACCCTCGGACAGGGAGGTCAGCCCCAGCATTTT.

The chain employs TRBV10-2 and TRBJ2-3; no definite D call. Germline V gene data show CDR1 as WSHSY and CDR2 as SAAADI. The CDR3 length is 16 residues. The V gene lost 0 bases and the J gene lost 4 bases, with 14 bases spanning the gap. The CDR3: CASSESTRVVADTQYF. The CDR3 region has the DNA TGCGCCAGCAGTGAGTCGACTCGAGTGGTAGCAGATACGCAGTATTTT.

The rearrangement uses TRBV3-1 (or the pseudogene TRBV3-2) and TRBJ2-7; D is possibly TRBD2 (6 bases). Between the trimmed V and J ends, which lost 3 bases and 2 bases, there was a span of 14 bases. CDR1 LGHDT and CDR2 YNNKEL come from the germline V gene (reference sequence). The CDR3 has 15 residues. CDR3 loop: CASSHQLASPYEQYF. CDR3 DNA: TGTGCCAGCAGCCATCAACTAGCCTCTCCCTACGAGCAGTACTTC.

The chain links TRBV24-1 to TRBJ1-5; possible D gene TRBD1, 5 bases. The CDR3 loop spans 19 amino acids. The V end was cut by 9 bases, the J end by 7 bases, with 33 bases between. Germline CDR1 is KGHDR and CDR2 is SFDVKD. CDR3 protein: CATSPIRPGQRGHGQPQHF. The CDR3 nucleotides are TGTGCCACCTCCCCCATCCGCCCCGGCCAAAGAGGACATGGGCAGCCCCAGCATTTT.

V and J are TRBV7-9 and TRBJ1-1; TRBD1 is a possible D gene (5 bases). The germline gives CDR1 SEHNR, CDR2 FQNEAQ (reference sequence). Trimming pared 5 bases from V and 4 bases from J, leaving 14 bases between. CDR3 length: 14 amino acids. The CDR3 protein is CASSPGQLPTEAFF. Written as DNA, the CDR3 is TGTGCCAGCAGCCCTGGACAACTTCCCACTGAAGCTTTCTTT.